This TCR beta chain was recovered during a study of spatial heterogeneity in lung cancer. One entry per CDR3 protein results from TCRdb running MiXCR on the 5' RACE reads. The sample includes tens of thousands of distinct CDR3 sequences, under 25% of them seen just once. Losses at the gene ends were 4 bases for V and 2 bases for J; bases not matched to a gene: 4. There are 15 residues in the CDR3. Germline V gene sequence: CDR1 LGHDT, CDR2 YNNKEL (reference sequence). Time point defined: sample taken at primary tumor resection. Whole RNA came from tumor, nontumor lung or frozen PBMC and was sequenced without being sorted.

Sequenced material: PBMCs, taken at surgery. This TCR was recovered from a male donor with early-stage non-small cell lung cancer. The chain combines TRBV3-1 with TRBJ1-1; 10 nucleotides line up with TRBD1. In DNA form, the CDR3 reads TGTGCCAGCAGCCCAGCGACAGGGGGCAACACTGAAGCTTTCTTT. It yields the protein CASSPATGGNTEAFF.